These 24 T cell receptor beta chains were all obtained from the same sample, sequenced in a study of T cells in Graves' hyperthyroidism and ophthalmopathy. Template material for amplifying TCR beta CDR3 regions consisted of RNA transcripts. First-round RT-PCR with HTBI primers amplified the TCR CDR3 region. TCRdb re-derived calls from the multiplex PCR reads in MiXCR, one entry per CDR3 protein. The repertoire holds about 640,000 distinct CDR3 sequences, about 14% seen once, with approximately 13% in the top ten. Sequenced material: blood. Receptors were obtained from a woman aged 45-59 years with Graves' ophthalmopathy.

This clonotype occurred many times. The rearrangement joins TRBV2 to TRBJ2-7; a weak D match, TRBD2 (5 bases). The CDR3 extends over 12 amino acids. Germline V gives CDR1 SNHLY, CDR2 FYNNEI. V was clipped by 10 bases and J by 9 bases, with 19 bases between them. The CDR3 loop reads CATQERIPGQYF. In DNA form, the CDR3 reads TGTGCCACCCAGGAGCGGATCCCAGGGCAGTACTTC.

The gene calls are TRBV19 and TRBJ1-4, with D possibly matching TRBD1 (5 bases). This CDR3 is built from 13 residues. Germline CDR1 reads LNHDA; CDR2 reads SQIVND (reference sequence). V was clipped by 6 bases and J by 8 bases, with 13 bases between them. This CDR3 reads CASSGTSGEKLFF. The DNA of the CDR3 is TGTGCCAGTAGCGGGACGTCTGGAGAAAAACTGTTTTTT. The entire variable domain, with the rest obtained from reference TRBV19 and TRBJ1-4, is as follows: DGGITQSPKYLFRKEGQNVTLSCEQNLNHDAMYWYRQDPGQGLRLIYYSQIVNDFQKGDIAEGYSVSREKKESFPLTVTSAQKNPTAFYLCASSGTSGEKLFFGSGTQLSVL.

The chain is built from TRBV29-1 and TRBJ2-5; 10 positions agree with TRBD2. CDR3 length equals 13 residues. The trim removed 8 bases at V and 5 bases at J, leaving 8 bases unmatched. Germline lookup yields CDR1 SQVTM and CDR2 ANQGSEA. The CDR3 DNA follows: TGCAGCACTCGAGCGGGAGGGTTGGAGACCCAGTACTTC. Its protein is CSTRAGGLETQYF.

This clonotype was counted ten times or more. The chain joins TRBV6-2 or TRBV6-3 to TRBJ2-4; TRBD1 aligns across 10 bases. The CDR3 runs 16 residues. The germline V gene encodes CDR1 MNHEY and CDR2 SVGEGT. Unmatched junction bases numbered 9, after V lost 5 bases and J lost 5 bases. The CDR3 DNA reads TGTGCCAGCAGTCGCGCATCGACAGGGGGCGAAAACATTCAGTACTTC. Translated: CASSRASTGGENIQYF.

The V and J genes are TRBV19 and TRBJ1-1; 7 bases agree with TRBD1. The V and J ends lost 5 bases and 1 base, in that order; junction bases with no gene match: 10. Germline lookup yields CDR1 LNHDA and CDR2 SQIVND (reference sequence). The CDR3 length is 16 residues. The CDR3 loop is CASSHRGPKWNTEAFF. The DNA of the CDR3 is TGTGCCAGTAGTCACAGGGGCCCCAAATGGAACACTGAAGCTTTCTTT.

This clonotype was seen repeatedly, ten times or more. The chain is built from TRBV11-2 and TRBJ2-1, with D perhaps matching TRBD1 (6 bases). CDR3 length equals 15 residues. The germline gives CDR1 SGHAT, CDR2 FQNNGV. The V and J ends lost 5 bases and 0 bases respectively, with 11 bases between them. DNA for the CDR3: TGTGCCAGCAGCGGACAGACGAGCTCCTACAATGAGCAGTTCTTC. This sequence encodes CASSGQTSSYNEQFF.

This clonotype was observed a handful of times. This rearrangement joins TRBV6-2 or TRBV6-3 to TRBJ1-1; 9 nucleotides align to TRBD1. The germline V gene encodes CDR1 MNHEY and CDR2 SVGEGT. The CDR3 totals 15 residues. V lost 7 bases to trimming and J lost 2 bases; unmatched junction nucleotides: 8. CDR3 protein: CASIPQGAPNTEAFF. The CDR3 DNA reads TGTGCCAGCATCCCACAGGGGGCACCCAACACTGAAGCTTTCTTT.

This clonotype occurred many times. The V gene is TRBV3-1, the J gene TRBJ1-2; no definite D call. The CDR3 runs to 12 residues. Germline loops: CDR1 LGHDT, CDR2 YNNKEL (reference sequence). Trimming took off 0 bases at V and 8 bases at J, with 7 bases between the two ends. This chain's CDR3 is CASSQEGGGYTF. The CDR3 DNA is TGTGCCAGCAGCCAAGAGGGCGGGGGCTACACCTTC.

The V and J genes are TRBV19 and TRBJ2-3; D is perhaps TRBD2 (5 bases). CDR3 length: 13 amino acids. Trimming cost V 8 bases and J 1 base, with 10 bases left between them. From germline, CDR1 is LNHDA and CDR2 SQIVND (reference sequence). Here the CDR3 reads CASGADGTDTQYF. The CDR3, as DNA: TGTGCCAGTGGAGCGGATGGCACAGATACGCAGTATTTT.

This chain connects TRBV11-2 to TRBJ2-3; D gene uncertain. Germline values: CDR1 SGHAT, CDR2 FQNNGV. The CDR3 spans 15 residues. Trimming pared 4 bases from V and 3 bases from J, leaving 14 bases between. CDR3 sequence reads: CASSYLPVQTDTQYF. The CDR3 bases are TGTGCCAGCAGCTATTTGCCCGTCCAAACAGATACGCAGTATTTT. The complete variable domain, with remaining parts taken from reference TRBV11-2 and TRBJ2-3, reads EAGVAQSPRYKIIEKRQSVAFWCNPISGHATLYWYQQILGQGPKLLIQFQNNGVVDDSQLPKDRFSAERLKGVDSTLKIQPAKLEDSAVYLCASSYLPVQTDTQYFGPGTRLTVL.

This clonotype was seen ten or more times. The gene calls are TRBV28 and TRBJ1-3, with D uncertain. Germline V gene lookup returns CDR1 MDHEN and CDR2 SYDVKM. The CDR3 is 14 amino acids. V lost 6 bases to trimming and J lost 3 bases, with 12 bases between them. CDR3 DNA: TGTGCCAGCAGATCAAGGGTGGGTGGAAACACCATATATTTT. Translation: CASRSRVGGNTIYF.

In this sample, this clonotype turned up many times. The CDR3 DNA follows: TGTGCCAGCAGCTTAGTGTGGCGGGACCCCTACACAGATACGCAGTATTTT. The encoded protein is CASSLVWRDPYTDTQYF. The rearrangement joins TRBV7-2 to TRBJ2-3; TRBD2 is a possible D gene (6 bases). Trimming cost V 1 base and J 2 bases, with 16 bases left between them. This CDR3 has 17 amino acids. Looked up from germline, CDR1 is SGHTA and CDR2 is FQGNSA.

A note on this clonotype: This could be a read error, since a much larger clone is one nucleotide away. V and J are TRBV24-1 and TRBJ1-5, with D tentatively TRBD1 (6 bases). Germline CDR1 reads KGHDR; CDR2 reads SFDVKD. This CDR3 has 17 residues. Trimming pared 5 bases from V and 0 bases from J, leaving 16 bases between. The CDR3 DNA is TGTGCCACCAGTGGTCCCTCGACAGGAGATAGCAATCAGCCCCAGCATTTT. Protein product: CATSGPSTGDSNQPQHF.

This clonotype has at least ten counts. The rearrangement uses TRBV6-2 or TRBV6-3 and TRBJ2-7; the match to TRBD2 covers 15 bases. The germline CDR1 and CDR2 sequences are MNHEY and SVGEGT. V dropped 6 bases and J dropped 2; count of bases not matched to a gene: 8. The CDR3 length is 17 residues. The chain's CDR3 is CASRRGLAGGGPYEQYF. Written as DNA, the CDR3 is TGTGCCAGCAGACGGGGACTAGCGGGAGGAGGGCCCTACGAGCAGTACTTC.

The CDR3, as DNA: TGCGCCAGCAGCTTTACCGGGACCGCAACTAATGAAAAACTGTTTTTT. This translates into CASSFTGTATNEKLFF. The V gene is TRBV5-1, the J gene TRBJ1-4; TRBD1 is a possible D gene (5 bases). Germline V lookup: CDR1 SGHRS, CDR2 YFSETQ. This CDR3 comprises 16 residues. The ends were cut back, 2 bases at V and 0 bases at J, with 11 bases in the middle.

This clonotype was recorded at least ten times. The V call is TRBV6-1, the J call TRBJ2-5; TRBD1 might be the D (6 bases). With 3 bases removed from V and 5 bases from J, the gap between germline ends came to 19 bases. CDR3 length: 16 amino acids. CDR1 MNHNS and CDR2 SASEGT come from the germline V gene. In nucleotides, the CDR3 is TGTGCCAGCAGTGACCTCAGGACAGATTTAATTGAGACCCAGTACTTC. Amino acid sequence: CASSDLRTDLIETQYF.

This clonotype was observed a handful of times. The V and J genes are TRBV2 and TRBJ1-2, with D unresolved. CDR3 length equals 12 residues. The germline CDR1 and CDR2 sequences are SNHLY and FYNNEI. V shed 6 bases and J shed 8 bases, with 13 bases lying between them. For the CDR3, the DNA is TGTGCCAGCAGCGGTCCCGATAGGGGCTACACCTTC. As protein: CASSGPDRGYTF.

This clonotype came up a few times. The chain joins TRBV19 to TRBJ1-5; TRBD1 matches at 8 bases. The germline CDR1 and CDR2 sequences are LNHDA and SQIVND (reference sequence). CDR3 length equals 15 residues. The trim removed 5 bases at V and 7 bases at J, leaving 10 bases unmatched. The CDR3 spells CASSPLDRGLQPQHF. The CDR3 nucleotides read TGTGCCAGTAGTCCCCTAGACAGGGGTTTACAGCCCCAGCATTTT.

This clonotype was recorded at least ten times. J is TRBJ2-1 and V is TRBV30; unclear D gene. CDR1 is GTSNPN and CDR2 is SVGIG in the germline V gene (reference sequence). The CDR3 loop spans 12 amino acids. V was clipped by 4 bases and J by 7 bases, with 11 bases between them. The CDR3, as DNA: TGTGCCTGGACTCCGACTGTTAATGAGCAGTTCTTC. It yields the protein CAWTPTVNEQFF.

This clonotype was seen a few times. The chain uses TRBV10-3 and TRBJ2-3; D unresolved. Germline CDR1 is ENHRY and CDR2 is SYGVKD. The CDR3 has 11 residues. V was shortened by 10 bases and J by 5 bases, with 10 bases between the two germline ends. CDR3 DNA sequence: TGTGCCACCTCGAAGGGAGATACGCAGTATTTT. Amino acids: CATSKGDTQYF.

At least ten counts were recorded for this clonotype. The chain carries TRBV3-1 and TRBJ2-7; TRBD1 matches 10 bases. The germline V gene encodes CDR1 LGHDT and CDR2 YNNKEL (reference sequence). The CDR3 length is 18 residues. V lost 0 bases, J lost 3 bases, and 11 bases stayed unmatched. CDR3 nucleotides: TGTGCCAGCAGCCAAGAATTCGGGCGGACAGGGGGAGGCTACGAGCAGTACTTC. The encoded protein is CASSQEFGRTGGGYEQYF.

This clonotype has ten or more counts. The chain recombines TRBV11-2 with TRBJ2-7; no clear D gene. V lost 0 bases and J lost 9, with 12 bases in between. The CDR3 consists of 13 residues. Germline V gene sequence: CDR1 SGHAT, CDR2 FQNNGV. The CDR3 nucleotides are TGTGCCAGCAGCTTAGATCTGATTACGAGGCAGTACTTC. It encodes CASSLDLITRQYF.

The chain has TRBV30 and TRBJ1-1; no reliable D call. V lost 1 base and J 7 bases, leaving 4 bases between the germline ends. The CDR3 loop spans 10 amino acids. CDR1 is GTSNPN and CDR2 is SVGIG in the germline V gene (reference sequence). Here the CDR3 reads CAWSGHEAFF. CDR3 sequence (DNA): TGTGCCTGGAGTGGCCATGAAGCTTTCTTT. Using reference TRBV30 and TRBJ1-1 for the parts outside the CDR3, the full variable domain is SQTIHQWPATLVQPVGSPLSLECTVEGTSNPNLYWYRQAAGRGLQLLFYSVGIGQISSEVPQNLSASRPQDRQFILSSKKLLLSDSGFYLCAWSGHEAFFGQGTRLTVV.

This clonotype was seen at least ten times. V and J are TRBV4-1 and TRBJ1-2; 8 positions agree with TRBD1. Unmatched junction bases numbered 6, after V lost 4 bases and J lost 8 bases. Germline values: CDR1 MGHRA, CDR2 YSYEKL. The CDR3 is made up of 13 amino acids. CDR3 DNA sequence: TGCGCCAGCAGCCCAAAGCGGGACAGGGGCTACACCTTC. Amino acids: CASSPKRDRGYTF.